Below are 14 T cell receptor beta chains sequenced from a single sample in a study of T cell responses to AZD1222 COVID-19 vaccine listed by TCRdb under 2021. Library preparation was by the immunoSEQ multiplex PCR assay. TCRdb holds this immuneACCESS table with in-frame rearrangements only. Some clones are missing; in checked studies, unresolved V genes explain under half, and the rest has no known cause. Within this sample are 110,000 to 150,000 clones, with approximately 94% of them counted one time only. The ten largest clones add up to over 7.5% of the sample. What the time point label conveys for this sample: baseline before first vaccination. The input for sequencing was peripheral blood, taken on day 0 of AZD1222 vaccination. These receptor sequences come from an adult in good health.

The chain couples TRBV9 to TRBJ1-2, with D possibly TRBD1 on 6 matching bases. This CDR3 has 15 residues. V was clipped by 0 bases and J by 4 bases, with 13 bases between them. Per the germline V gene, CDR1 is SGDLS and CDR2 is YYNGEE. CDR3 loop: CASSVDLGGGYGYTF. The DNA of the CDR3 is TGTGCCAGCAGCGTAGACCTAGGGGGAGGCTATGGCTACACCTTC.

This CDR3 is CASSIGGGFTDTQYF. The CDR3, as DNA: TGTGCCAGTAGTATAGGAGGGGGCTTCACAGATACGCAGTATTTT. The chain employs TRBV19 and TRBJ2-3; 7 bases map to TRBD1. Per the germline V gene, CDR1 is LNHDA and CDR2 is SQIVND (reference sequence). The CDR3 runs 15 residues. V was pared by 1 base and J by 2 bases, with 3 bases of the junction left unmatched. The whole variable domain, remainder taken from reference TRBV19 and TRBJ2-3, is DGGITQSPKYLFRKEGQNVTLSCEQNLNHDAMYWYRQDPGQGLRLIYYSQIVNDFQKGDIAEGYSVSREKKESFPLTVTSAQKNPTAFYLCASSIGGGFTDTQYFGPGTRLTVL.

CDR3 region: CASSSRGAGYGYTF. As DNA, the CDR3 is TGCGCCAGCAGCTCCAGGGGAGCGGGCTATGGCTACACCTTC. The J gene is TRBJ1-2, the V gene TRBV5-1; tentative D call: TRBD1 (6 bases). The CDR3 sequence is 14 residues long. CDR1 is SGHRS and CDR2 is YFSETQ in the germline V gene. V lost 3 bases and J 4 bases, leaving 13 bases between the germline ends. The full variable domain, with the rest looked up from reference TRBV5-1 and TRBJ1-2, is KAGVTQTPRYLIKTRGQQVTLSCSPISGHRSVSWYQQTPGQGLQFLFEYFSETQRNKGNFPGRFSGRQFSNSRSEMNVSTLELGDSALYLCASSSRGAGYGYTFGSGTRLTVV.

DNA for the CDR3: TGTGCCTGGATAGATCGACGGAGTACTAATGAAAAACTGTTTTTT. It specifies CAWIDRRSTNEKLFF. The chain employs TRBV30 and TRBJ1-4; D not resolved. From germline, CDR1 is GTSNPN and CDR2 SVGIG (reference sequence). This CDR3 has 15 amino acids. The V end lost 4 bases, the J end lost 2 bases, and 14 bases lay between the germline ends.

The chain has TRBV27 and TRBJ1-4; D is possibly TRBD1 (5 bases). Germline CDR1 is MNHEY and CDR2 is SMNVEV (reference sequence). The ends were cut back, 7 bases at V and 8 bases at J, with 11 bases in the middle. The CDR3 is made up of 12 amino acids. CDR3 DNA sequence: TGTGCCAGCAAGGGACTTTCGGAAAAACTGTTTTTT. Its translation: CASKGLSEKLFF.

V is TRBV7-2 and J is TRBJ2-1; weak D call: TRBD1 (6 bases). The CDR3 sequence is 15 residues long. V was pared by 3 bases and J by 3 bases, with 12 bases between. The germline V gene encodes CDR1 SGHTA and CDR2 FQGNSA. Here the CDR3 DNA reads TGTGCCAGCAGCTTTAGGACAGTTGACTACAATGAGCAGTTCTTC. This gives the protein CASSFRTVDYNEQFF.

This sequence joins TRBV6-5 and TRBJ1-3, with D hard to call. Per the germline V gene, CDR1 is MNHEY and CDR2 is SVGAGI. V lost 8 bases and J lost 3, with 8 bases in between. This CDR3 comprises 12 residues. CDR3 in DNA: TGTGCCAGCTCGATTATTGGAAACACCATATATTTT. This encodes CASSIIGNTIYF.

The chain uses TRBV4-1 and TRBJ2-7; no clear D. Germline V lookup: CDR1 MGHRA, CDR2 YSYEKL. Trimming shortened V by 4 bases and J by 6 bases, and 16 bases separated the two germline ends. This CDR3 has 14 amino acids. In nucleotides, the CDR3 is TGCGCCAGCAGCCCAAGAGGCATCCGATCCGAGCAGTACTTC. As protein: CASSPRGIRSEQYF.

CDR3 protein: CACYTAAGELFF. In nucleotides, the CDR3 is TGTGCCTGTTATACAGCGGCTGGGGAGCTGTTTTTT. This sequence joins TRBV30 and TRBJ2-2; a weak D match, TRBD2 (5 bases). Germline CDR1 reads GTSNPN; CDR2 reads SVGIG (reference sequence). There are 12 residues in the CDR3. Trimming shortened V by 6 bases and J by 8 bases, and 13 bases separated the two germline ends. Complete variable domain (other parts from reference TRBV30 and TRBJ2-2): SQTIHQWPATLVQPVGSPLSLECTVEGTSNPNLYWYRQAAGRGLQLLFYSVGIGQISSEVPQNLSASRPQDRQFILSSKKLLLSDSGFYLCACYTAAGELFFGEGSRLTVL.

V usage is TRBV6-5 and J usage is TRBJ1-1; 7 positions agree with TRBD1. CDR1 MNHEY and CDR2 SVGAGI come from the germline V gene. There are 14 residues in the CDR3. V gave up 5 bases and J gave up 0 bases; unmatched junction bases: 3. The CDR3 DNA follows: TGTGCCAGCAGTCAGGGGGTATTGAACACTGAAGCTTTCTTT. Its translation: CASSQGVLNTEAFF.

The chain has TRBV7-3 and TRBJ2-3; 10 nucleotides agree with TRBD2. V trimming: 6 bases; J trimming: 2 bases; junction bases outside the gene matches: 5. Germline lookup yields CDR1 SGHTA and CDR2 FQGTGA. The CDR3 is 15 residues long. As DNA, the CDR3 is TGTGCCAGCAGTCTTACTAGCGGGGTCACAGATACGCAGTATTTT. It encodes CASSLTSGVTDTQYF.

J is TRBJ2-2 and V is TRBV14; D not resolved. The CDR3 runs to 15 residues. Germline V gives CDR1 SGHDN, CDR2 FVKESK. V lost 0 bases and J lost 7, with 12 bases in between. The CDR3 DNA is TGTGCCAGCAGCCAAGAAAGGAACAGTTACGGGGAGCTGTTTTTT. Translated: CASSQERNSYGELFF. Together with reference TRBV14 and TRBJ2-2, the CDR3 gives the full variable domain: EAGVTQFPSHSVIEKGQTVTLRCDPISGHDNLYWYRRVMGKEIKFLLHFVKESKQDESGMPNNRFLAERTGGTYSTLKVQPAELEDSGVYFCASSQERNSYGELFFGEGSRLTVL.

This clone has a single count. V gene TRBV3-1 (or the pseudogene TRBV3-2) combines with J gene TRBJ1-5; D not certain. CDR3 length: 17 amino acids. The ends were cut back, 0 bases at V and 0 bases at J, with 12 bases in the middle. In germline, CDR1 is LGHDT, CDR2 YNNKEL (reference sequence). The CDR3 bases are TGTGCCAGCAGCCAAGATCTGGGCCCTTATAGCAATCAGCCCCAGCATTTT. It translates to CASSQDLGPYSNQPQHF.

The chain recombines TRBV4-1 with TRBJ1-2, with D perhaps matching TRBD1 (5 bases). This CDR3 has 15 amino acids. CDR1 and CDR2 from the germline V gene are MGHRA and YSYEKL. Trimming pared 0 bases from V and 6 bases from J, leaving 14 bases between. The CDR3 DNA follows: TGCGCCAGCAGCCAAGAATTGGGGGGGTACAATGGCTACACCTTC. It yields the protein CASSQELGGYNGYTF.